The next 5 T cell receptor beta chains were all read from a single sample in a study of T-cell memory formation after mild COVID-19. TCRdb itself ran the 5' RACE reads through MiXCR, one entry per CDR3 protein. The sample lists around 130,000 distinct CDR3 sequences, about a sixth occurring once. Sequencing was done on a sample of PBMCs or a T cell subset sorted from them (not recorded which). The receptors originated from a young man who had mild COVID-19 (a few samples of this study predate the infection). Cell type and time point are not known.

The genes are TRBV11-2 and TRBJ2-3; 8 bases fit TRBD2. The V gene's germline CDR1 is SGHAT and CDR2 FQNNGV. The CDR3 extends over 12 amino acids. V was pared by 6 bases and J by 11 bases, with 7 bases of the junction left unmatched. DNA for the CDR3: TGTGCCAGCAGTATCCGGACTAGCATGCAGTATTTT. Residues: CASSIRTSMQYF.

This clonotype has ten or more counts. The rearrangement links TRBV5-1 to TRBJ2-3; 8 bases are shared with TRBD1. This CDR3 has 18 residues. The V segment lost 6 bases and the J segment 4 bases; nucleotides outside the gene matches: 19. Germline loops: CDR1 SGHRS, CDR2 YFSETQ. Here the CDR3 DNA reads TGCGCCAGCACCTCGTCGGACAGGGAAAGGCGGCGCGCAGATACGCAGTATTTT. Translated: CASTSSDRERRRADTQYF.

The V and J genes are TRBV11-2 and TRBJ2-5; possible D gene TRBD2, 5 bases. V was shortened by 4 bases and J by 1 base, with 10 bases between the two germline ends. Germline V gene data show CDR1 as SGHAT and CDR2 as FQNNGV. The CDR3 extends over 14 amino acids. CDR3 amino acids: CASSWRTTQETQYF. DNA for the CDR3: TGTGCCAGCAGCTGGAGGACCACCCAAGAGACCCAGTACTTC.

The rearrangement joins TRBV27 to TRBJ2-7, with D perhaps matching TRBD1 (6 bases). The CDR3 extends over 11 amino acids. CDR1 is MNHEY and CDR2 is SMNVEV in the germline V gene (reference sequence). The CDR3 nucleotides are TGTGCCAGCAGTACCCACAGGGACCCTGACGTC. Its protein is CASSTHRDPDV.

This clonotype was recorded many times. The rearrangement uses TRBV4-1 and TRBJ2-1; 7 bases agree with TRBD2. The CDR3 loop spans 16 amino acids. Germline V gene lookup returns CDR1 MGHRA and CDR2 YSYEKL. Germline trimming cut 0 bases from V and 2 bases from J; bases unmatched to any gene: 4. Written as DNA, the CDR3 is TGCGCCAGCAGCCAAGACGAGAGCGGGACCTACAATGAGCAGTTCTTC. This gives the protein CASSQDESGTYNEQFF.